This T cell receptor beta chain was profiled in a study of beta chain features in type 1 diabetes. The CDR3 loop spans 13 amino acids. Germline CDR1 MNHNY, CDR2 SVGAGI (reference sequence). The V end lost 1 base, the J end lost 7 bases, and 10 bases lay between the germline ends. Expressed TCRB transcripts were sequenced, since all the RNA that had been isolated was reverse transcribed. Generated by immunoSEQ multiplex PCR, the TCRdb table keeps only in-frame clones and is missing some. The repertoire consists of some 360,000 clones, with roughly 9.8% occurring once and the leading ten covering 0.45% to 0.65%. Study results and limitations: Patients with Type 1 diabetes showed moderately but significantly shorter TCRB CDR3s in all four CD4+ subsets. Compared to healthy donors, patients appeared to have naive, central memory and Treg TCRB repertoires that were more alike.

The sample holds a few counts of this clone. Its antigen is not known. The source is a man under 40 with type 1 diabetes. The specimen sequenced was central memory CD4+ T cells from blood. The V and J genes are TRBV6-6 and TRBJ2-5; possibly TRBD1 for D (6 bases). CDR3 residues: CASSYYREGTQYF. The CDR3, as DNA: TGTGCCAGCAGTTACTACAGGGAAGGGACCCAGTACTTC.